One sample yielded the 22 T cell receptor beta chains listed below, sequenced in a study of T cells in Graves' hyperthyroidism and ophthalmopathy. TCR beta CDR3 regions were amplified from RNA. The HTBI primer set was used in a first-round RT-PCR of the TCR CDR3. MiXCR, run by TCRdb on the multiplex PCR reads, gives a single entry per CDR3 protein. The data hold about 350,000 distinct CDR3 sequences, with 15% to 20% observed a single time. Sequences were obtained from blood. All receptors derive from a woman aged 40 to 50 with Graves' ophthalmopathy.

Ten or more counts support this clonotype. This chain uses TRBV20-1 with TRBJ1-2, with D possibly TRBD1 on 6 matching bases. The CDR3 length is 15 residues. Looked up from germline, CDR1 is DFQATT and CDR2 is SNEGSKA (reference sequence). V was clipped by 0 bases and J by 2 bases, with 13 bases between them. CDR3 nucleotide sequence: TGCAGTGCTAGAGATCGGACAGCTTTGAACTATGGCTACACCTTC. It encodes CSARDRTALNYGYTF.

Concerning this clonotype itself: A read error may account for a junction end that differs from germline. This chain links TRBV6-1 with TRBJ2-7, with 7 bases aligning to TRBD2. This CDR3 contains 10 residues. CDR1 is MNHNS, CDR2 SASEGT, per germline. CDR3 loop: CASSGGLLVF. The DNA of the CDR3 is TGTGCCAGCAGTGGGGGACTACTCGTCTTC.

This clonotype came up many times. V is TRBV9 and J is TRBJ1-2; 8 bases match TRBD1. With 0 bases clipped from V and 5 bases from J, the junction kept 3 bases outside the gene matches. This CDR3 is 14 amino acids long. The V gene's germline CDR1 is SGDLS and CDR2 YYNGEE. The DNA of the CDR3 is TGTGCCAGCAGCGTAGACGACAGGGGATATGGCTACACCTTC. Translating it yields CASSVDDRGYGYTF.

This clonotype was detected ten times or more. The V call is TRBV27, the J call TRBJ1-2; no firm D call. The CDR3 has 12 amino acids. In germline, CDR1 is MNHEY, CDR2 SMNVEV (reference sequence). V was shortened by 6 bases and J by 2 bases, with 7 bases between the two germline ends. Written as DNA, the CDR3 is TGTGCCAGCAGGGCCATCAACTATGGCTACACCTTC. Amino acids: CASRAINYGYTF.

This clonotype was seen at least ten times. This chain connects TRBV11-1 to TRBJ2-2; 11 bases are a match to TRBD2. The CDR3 covers 17 residues. After removal of 5 bases from V and 1 base from J, the junction contained 6 bases not matched to a gene. CDR1 is SGHAT and CDR2 is FQDESV in the germline V gene (reference sequence). The CDR3 region is CASSLSGLAGNTGELFF. CDR3 sequence (DNA): TGTGCCAGCAGCCTATCCGGACTAGCGGGGAACACCGGGGAGCTGTTTTTT.

This clonotype appeared many times. J is TRBJ2-7 and V is TRBV20-1; 8 bases map to TRBD1. CDR1 is DFQATT, CDR2 SNEGSKA, per germline (reference sequence). Germline trimming cut 3 bases from V and 2 bases from J; bases unmatched to any gene: 12. This CDR3 is built from 16 residues. The CDR3 DNA reads TGCAGTGCTAGGGGTACCCGGGACAGGCGCACCTACGAGCAGTACTTC. It is translated as CSARGTRDRRTYEQYF.

Many counts were recorded for this clonotype. J is TRBJ2-2 and V is TRBV5-1; D uncertain. Germline V lookup: CDR1 SGHRS, CDR2 YFSETQ. This CDR3 has 15 residues. V was trimmed by 5 bases and J by 1 base, leaving 12 bases between them. CDR3 amino acids: CASRFDLRNTGELFF. CDR3 nucleotide sequence: TGCGCCAGCAGGTTCGATCTCAGGAACACCGGGGAGCTGTTTTTT.

The sample holds many counts of this clonotype. The chain recombines TRBV2 with TRBJ2-7; possible D gene TRBD2, 6 bases. The CDR3 extends over 16 amino acids. Trimming removed 5 bases at V and 4 bases at J, with 21 bases between. Germline CDR1 reads SNHLY; CDR2 reads FYNNEI. CDR3 protein: CASSHIPDGGGYEQYF. The CDR3 DNA is TGTGCCAGCAGTCACATTCCCGACGGGGGTGGTTACGAGCAGTACTTC.

This clonotype was detected many times. The V gene is TRBV6-2 or TRBV6-3, the J gene TRBJ2-7; tentative D call: TRBD2 (6 bases). V was clipped by 6 bases and J by 5 bases, with 14 bases between them. This CDR3 is 13 amino acids long. The germline V gene has CDR1 MNHEY and CDR2 SVGEGT. CDR3: CASRSELADEQYF. CDR3 DNA: TGTGCCAGCAGGTCGGAACTAGCTGACGAGCAGTACTTC.

This clonotype was picked up many times. The chain couples TRBV4-1 to TRBJ1-1, with no clear D. The ends were cut back, 3 bases at V and 1 base at J, with 27 bases in the middle. Germline CDR1 is MGHRA and CDR2 is YSYEKL. The CDR3 is 20 amino acids. The CDR3 sequence: CASSHHIPDRFKQQNTEAFF. CDR3 nucleotides: TGCGCCAGCAGCCACCATATCCCGGACCGTTTCAAGCAGCAGAACACTGAAGCTTTCTTT.

This clonotype occurred many times. The gene calls are TRBV2 and TRBJ1-3, with D unclear. The CDR3 totals 14 residues. Trimming pared 6 bases from V and 1 base from J, leaving 10 bases between. Germline loops: CDR1 SNHLY, CDR2 FYNNEI. CDR3 in DNA: TGTGCCAGCAGGAATGACTTATCTGGAAACACCATATATTTT. Amino acids: CASRNDLSGNTIYF.

This clonotype was observed at least ten times. The chain uses TRBV19 and TRBJ2-2; 11 bases align to TRBD2. Looked up from germline, CDR1 is LNHDA and CDR2 is SQIVND (reference sequence). V gave up 9 bases and J gave up 4 bases; unmatched junction bases: 10. This CDR3 has 16 amino acids. The CDR3, as DNA: TGTGCCAGCCGGAGTAGCGGGACTAGCGGCACCGGGGAGCTGTTTTTT. Its protein is CASRSSGTSGTGELFF.

This clonotype was counted ten times or more. J is TRBJ1-1 and V is TRBV12-3 or TRBV12-4; D perhaps matches TRBD1 (6 bases). The V end lost 8 bases, the J end lost 8 bases, and 15 bases lay between the germline ends. CDR3 length: 12 residues. CDR3 sequence reads: CASSPTGSEAFF. In DNA form, the CDR3 reads TGTGCCAGCTCACCCACAGGGTCGGAAGCTTTCTTT.

This clonotype was observed many times. V gene TRBV28 combines with J gene TRBJ1-1; D gene unclear. V gave up 6 bases and J gave up 8 bases, with 13 bases separating them. This CDR3 spans 12 amino acids. CDR1 and CDR2 from the germline V gene are MDHEN and SYDVKM. The CDR3 reads CASSPTRWEAFF. CDR3 nucleotides: TGTGCCAGCAGCCCAACCCGATGGGAAGCTTTCTTT.

V gene TRBV28 combines with J gene TRBJ2-7, with 7 bases fitting TRBD1. CDR3 length: 15 amino acids. V trimming: 6 bases; J trimming: 3 bases; junction bases outside the gene matches: 11. CDR1 MDHEN and CDR2 SYDVKM come from the germline V gene. This CDR3 is CASSRNRGTHYEQYF. CDR3 coding DNA: TGTGCCAGCAGCCGGAACAGGGGAACACACTACGAGCAGTACTTC.

For the CDR3, the DNA is TGCAGTGCTAGAGCGTGGGGGTTGGAGACCCAGTACTTC. Its protein is CSARAWGLETQYF. The chain has TRBV20-1 and TRBJ2-5; D may correspond to TRBD1 or TRBD2 (5 bases each). Germline-derived CDR1 and CDR2 are DFQATT and SNEGSKA (reference sequence). Trimming took 1 base from V and 5 from J, leaving 11 bases between them. The CDR3 runs 13 residues.

This clonotype was detected ten times or more. The V gene is TRBV7-2, the J gene TRBJ2-7; the D gene could be TRBD1 or TRBD2 (5 bases each). V was shortened by 2 bases and J by 3 bases, with 11 bases between the two germline ends. The CDR3 is 14 residues long. Germline values: CDR1 SGHTA, CDR2 FQGNSA. CDR3 DNA: TGTGCCAGCAGCTTAAGAGGGGCAGGCTACGAGCAGTACTTC. Translated, it gives CASSLRGAGYEQYF.

This clonotype was observed many times. The CDR3 DNA follows: TGTGCCACCAACCTTGACAGGGCGCACTATGGCTACACCTTC. Its translation is CATNLDRAHYGYTF. The chain is built from TRBV28 and TRBJ1-2; 7 bases map to TRBD1. CDR3 length: 14 amino acids. Germline trimming cut 10 bases from V and 3 bases from J; bases unmatched to any gene: 11. From germline, CDR1 is MDHEN and CDR2 SYDVKM.

There are many counts of this clonotype. Here the CDR3 DNA reads TGTGCCAGTAGTATCATTCACGCTAGCGGGATCGACTACGAGCAGTACTTC. Translation: CASSIIHASGIDYEQYF. The gene calls are TRBV19 and TRBJ2-7; 9 bases fit TRBD2. V trimming: 3 bases; J trimming: 3 bases; junction bases outside the gene matches: 12. Germline loops: CDR1 LNHDA, CDR2 SQIVND (reference sequence). This CDR3 is built from 17 residues.

The chain is built from TRBV6-1 and TRBJ2-2; TRBD2 matches at 12 bases. CDR1 and CDR2 from the germline V gene are MNHNS and SASEGT. The CDR3 has 13 amino acids. The V and J ends lost 5 bases and 10 bases, in that order; junction bases with no gene match: 2. Here the CDR3 DNA reads TGTGCCAGCAGTCCTAGCGGGAGGGCGGAGCTGTTTTTT. This codes for CASSPSGRAELFF.

This clonotype was recorded at least ten times. The V and J genes are TRBV19 and TRBJ1-2; tentatively, D is TRBD1 (5 bases). CDR1 is LNHDA, CDR2 SQIVND, per germline (reference sequence). This CDR3 is 15 amino acids long. Trimming left V 5 bases short and J 0 bases short, with 13 bases between. The CDR3 sequence is CASSGQADTNYGYTF. In nucleotides, the CDR3 is TGTGCCAGTAGTGGACAAGCAGACACTAACTATGGCTACACCTTC.

This clonotype was counted ten times or more. J is TRBJ2-7 and V is TRBV6-2 or TRBV6-3; 13 positions agree with TRBD2. Per germline, CDR1 MNHEY and CDR2 SVGEGT. The CDR3 length is 15 residues. The V gene end was trimmed by 5 bases and the J gene end by 3 bases; junction bases not matched to a gene: 4. The CDR3 protein is CASSRGLAGVYEQYF. CDR3 DNA sequence: TGTGCCAGCAGTCGAGGACTAGCGGGAGTCTACGAGCAGTACTTC.